This T cell receptor beta chain was identified during a study of T cells in Graves' hyperthyroidism and ophthalmopathy (dated by TCRdb to between 2018 and 2020). At the level of the whole study: Peripheral blood was collected at initial diagnosis, before any treatment. In addition, the study compared T-cell repertoires in thyroid tissue and in blood from six Graves' hyperthyroidism patients. According to the paper, TCR Vbeta CDR3 sequencing was carried out on 120 to 150 peripheral blood samples, which came from fewer than 50 ophthalmopathy, some 73 hyperthyroidism and about 17 progressor patients. Following sampling, methimazole starting at 30 mg daily was given to hyperthyroidism patients, and high-dose intravenous methylprednisolone was given to ophthalmopathy patients. For training and testing, the 100 or so patients in the discovery cohort were randomly divided in a 7:3 ratio. Prospective prediction of ophthalmopathy was tested in an independent validation cohort of 18 to 20 hyperthyroidism patients and 17 patients who later progressed to ophthalmopathy. A discovery cohort of approximately 100 patients, roughly 45 with Graves' ophthalmopathy and under 60 with stable Graves' hyperthyroidism, was used to find distinguishing TCR V-J signatures. General study outcomes and caveats: Ophthalmopathy was separated from stable hyperthyroidism by a 13 V-J signature model, with approximately 89% sensitivity and about 81% specificity obtained in cross-validation and 80%/75% obtained in testing. Sample size was not statistically predetermined, and investigators were not blinded to group allocation. During validation, the model predicted progression to ophthalmopathy a median of about 6.5 months ahead of onset, with approximately 71% sensitivity and 72% to 85% specificity. Blood samples also contained most of the expanded thyroid clonotypes (frequency above 0.001), which suggests that blood repertoires may reflect thyroid immune responses.

This clonotype was counted many times. Its antigen remains undetermined. The record has no base qualities; no much larger clone is one base away. A patient counted as having stable Graves' hyperthyroidism if no progression to ophthalmopathy occurred over 18 months of follow-up. The hyperthyroidism patients were between 18 and 65 years old and newly diagnosed, with a disease duration of less than 2 months. Patients with uncontrolled infections, other autoimmune diseases, pregnancy or lactation were excluded. Diagnoses were based on clinical symptoms, serum thyroxine and TRAb, thyroid ultrasound and orbital computed tomography. PBMCs were separated from 10 ml of fresh peripheral blood using Ficoll-Paque density gradient centrifugation. Trizol reagent was used to extract total RNA, and RNA quality was then checked on an Agilent 2100 Bioanalyzer. The TCR beta CDR3 regions were amplified from RNA transcripts. The first round of RT-PCR for the TCR CDR3 was performed with the HTBI primer set and the Qiagen OneStep RT-PCR kit. The libraries were constructed in a second round of multiplex PCR and then size-selected and purified. Libraries were sequenced paired-end with 100 bp reads on an Illumina HiSeq2000. The authors' pipeline ran thus. SOAPnuke was used to process the raw data, removing reads that contained adapters or uncalled bases, had a mean Phred below 15, or lacked an exact match to the constant primer or identifier. COPE v1.2.5 was used to merge the high-quality paired reads, and each unique nucleotide sequence was defined as a clonotype. MiTCR v1.1 was used to align the clonotypes against IMGT TRBV, TRBD and TRBJ reference segments. Only V-J combinations with frequency above 0.0001, covering 99% to 99.2% of repertoires, were analysed. A TCS score was defined as the ratio between F50 (clonal expansion) and ExV (chaos), using BLOSUM62-based TCRdist between CDR3 peptides within each V-J. Welch's t-statistics and random forest reduced some 510 V-J features to roughly 13, which were used in a naive Bayes classifier (R e1071). The public reads were quality trimmed at Q25 with fastp and then assembled into clones with MiXCR by TCRdb, keeping productive beta chains. Each record represents a unique CDR3 protein, reported with the most common genes and DNA among its rows. What appears here as the V and J calls and clone size reflects TCRdb's work, not the paper's. This sample is represented by 650,000 to 700,000 distinct CDR3 sequences; roughly 17% of them were singletons. The ten largest clonotypes hold less than 20% of the sample.

The source of this sequence is a man aged 45-65 years with Graves' hyperthyroidism. Specimen: blood.

The CDR3 region has the sequence CASSLEHGTRGPYEQYF. At the DNA level, the sequence is TGTGCCAGCAGCTTAGAACACGGGACTAGAGGCCCCTACGAGCAGTACTTC. Recombination connected TRBV7-6 to TRBJ2-7, and 8 junctional nucleotides match TRBD2. Trimmed from V: 1 base; trimmed from J: 2 bases; junction bases lacking a gene match: 10. For CDR1 and CDR2, the germline V gene lists SGHVS and FNYEAQ. The CDR3 numbers 17 residues from cysteine through phenylalanine. Of the read, only the CDR3 DNA is kept; its 51 bases are in frame from base 1.